This T cell receptor beta chain was retrieved from a study of T-cell memory formation after mild COVID-19. In the study overall: The two donors had largely donor-specific TCR clusters.

This clonotype was seen ten or more times. No antigen is known for it. UMIs and sample barcodes were carried by the TCR alpha and TCR beta cDNA libraries that 5'RACE produced using constant-segment primers. One entry per CDR3 protein results from TCRdb running MiXCR on the 5' RACE reads. The sample lists over 120,000 distinct CDR3 sequences, 6% to 6.5% occurring once. General observations from the study: Mainly in CM and EM were contracting CD4+ clones; CD8+ were in EMRA.

The TCR comes from an adult woman who had mild COVID-19 (a few samples of this study predate the infection). Cell type and time point are not known. The sequencing input was PBMCs or a T cell subset sorted from them (not recorded which).

Here the CDR3 reads CASSQASRTSRSEQFF. CDR3 sequence (DNA): TGCGCCAGCAGCCAAGCTTCAAGGACTAGCCGAAGTGAGCAGTTCTTC. V is TRBV4-3 and J is TRBJ2-1; 8 bases fit TRBD2. The CDR3 totals 16 residues. The germline CDR1 and CDR2 sequences are LGHNA and YSLEER. V shed 1 base and J 9 bases; nucleotides not matched to a gene: 11.